This T cell receptor beta chain comes out of a study of T cells in tuberculosis. Study-wide background: In South Africa, adults with active tuberculosis were compared with IGRA-negative and latently infected IGRA-positive adolescents. Points from the study as a whole: Smaller alpha distances in active tuberculosis partly reflected shorter CDR3-alpha lengths. Smaller distances to GMM-specific TCRs suggested their expansion in active tuberculosis.

Each donor contributed roughly 92,000 T cells on average, unsorted. Method: immunoSEQ multiplex PCR; TCRdb's copy keeps in-frame clones and lacks some. This table holds tens of thousands of clones, 85% to 95% found once. From germline, CDR1 is WSHSY and CDR2 SAAADI. CDR3 size: 16 residues. V was pared by 4 bases and J by 0 bases, with 15 bases between. This clone was recorded once. Its target is not known. The sequencing sample was made of PBMCs. J is TRBJ1-1 and V is TRBV10-2; D is possibly TRBD1 (6 bases). This receptor was taken from a donor between 10 and 35 years old with latent tuberculosis or without tuberculosis infection. Some clones in this sample may be carry-over from other donors' samples. The CDR3: CASSGAGVKLNTEAFF. In DNA, the CDR3 is TGCGCCAGCAGTGGGGCAGGGGTCAAACTGAACACTGAAGCTTTCTTT.